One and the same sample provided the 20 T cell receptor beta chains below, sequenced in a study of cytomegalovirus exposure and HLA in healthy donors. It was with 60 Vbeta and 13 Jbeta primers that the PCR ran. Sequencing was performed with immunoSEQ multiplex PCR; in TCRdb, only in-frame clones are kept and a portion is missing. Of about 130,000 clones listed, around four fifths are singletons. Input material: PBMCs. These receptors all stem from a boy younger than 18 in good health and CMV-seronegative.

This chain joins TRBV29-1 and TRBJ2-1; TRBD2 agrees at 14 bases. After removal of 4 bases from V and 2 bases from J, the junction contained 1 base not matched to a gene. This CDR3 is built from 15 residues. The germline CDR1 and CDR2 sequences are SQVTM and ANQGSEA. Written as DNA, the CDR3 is TGCAGCGTTGTGACTAGCGGGAGGGCCTACAATGAGCAGTTCTTC. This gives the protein CSVVTSGRAYNEQFF.

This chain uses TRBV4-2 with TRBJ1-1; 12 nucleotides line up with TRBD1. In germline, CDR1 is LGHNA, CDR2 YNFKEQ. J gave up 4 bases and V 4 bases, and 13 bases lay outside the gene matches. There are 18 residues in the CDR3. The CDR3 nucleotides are TGTGCCAGCAGCCTCAACCCGGCGGGACAGGGGGCTTTCACTGAAGCTTTCTTT. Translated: CASSLNPAGQGAFTEAFF.

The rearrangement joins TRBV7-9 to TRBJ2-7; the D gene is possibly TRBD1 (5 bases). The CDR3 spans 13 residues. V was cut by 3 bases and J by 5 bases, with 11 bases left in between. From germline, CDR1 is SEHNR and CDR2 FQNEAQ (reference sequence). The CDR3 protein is CASSLDDSDEQYF. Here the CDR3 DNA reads TGTGCCAGCAGCTTGGACGACAGTGACGAGCAGTACTTC.

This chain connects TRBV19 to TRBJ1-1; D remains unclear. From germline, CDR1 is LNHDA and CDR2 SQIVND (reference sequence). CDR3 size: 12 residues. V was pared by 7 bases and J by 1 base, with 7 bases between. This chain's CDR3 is CASTEPNTEAFF. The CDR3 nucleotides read TGTGCCAGTACAGAACCGAACACTGAAGCTTTCTTT.

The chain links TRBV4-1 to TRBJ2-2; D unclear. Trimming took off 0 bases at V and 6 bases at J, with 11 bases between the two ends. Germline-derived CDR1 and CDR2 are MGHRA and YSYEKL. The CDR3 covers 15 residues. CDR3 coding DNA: TGCGCCAGCAGCCAAGAAAGGTGGAGCCCCGGGGAGCTGTTTTTT. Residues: CASSQERWSPGELFF.

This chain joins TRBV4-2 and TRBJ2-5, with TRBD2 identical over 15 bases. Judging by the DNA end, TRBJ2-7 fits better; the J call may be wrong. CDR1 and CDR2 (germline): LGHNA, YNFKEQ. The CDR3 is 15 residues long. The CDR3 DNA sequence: TGTGCCAGCAGCCAGGGACTAGCGGGAGGCACCGAGCAGTACTTC. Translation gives CASSQGLAGGTEQYF.

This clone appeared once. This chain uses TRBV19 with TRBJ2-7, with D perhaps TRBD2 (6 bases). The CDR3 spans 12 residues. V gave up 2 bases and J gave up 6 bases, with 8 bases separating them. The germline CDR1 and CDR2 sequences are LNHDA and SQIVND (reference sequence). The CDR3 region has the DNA TGTGCCAGTAGTATACTGGGGGGCGAGCAGTACTTC. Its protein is CASSILGGEQYF.

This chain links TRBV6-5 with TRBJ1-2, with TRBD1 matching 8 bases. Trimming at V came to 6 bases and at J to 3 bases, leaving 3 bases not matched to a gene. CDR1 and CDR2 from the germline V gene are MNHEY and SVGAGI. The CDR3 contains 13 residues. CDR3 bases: TGTGCCAGCAGAAAGGACAGGGACTATGGCTACACCTTC. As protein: CASRKDRDYGYTF.

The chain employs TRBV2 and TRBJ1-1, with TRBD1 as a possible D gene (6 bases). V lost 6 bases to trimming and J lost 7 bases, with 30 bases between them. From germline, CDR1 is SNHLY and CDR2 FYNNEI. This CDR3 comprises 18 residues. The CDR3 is CASSETTGTSRFGGEAFF. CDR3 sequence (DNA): TGTGCCAGCAGCGAAACTACCGGGACAAGTAGATTCGGCGGTGAAGCTTTCTTT.

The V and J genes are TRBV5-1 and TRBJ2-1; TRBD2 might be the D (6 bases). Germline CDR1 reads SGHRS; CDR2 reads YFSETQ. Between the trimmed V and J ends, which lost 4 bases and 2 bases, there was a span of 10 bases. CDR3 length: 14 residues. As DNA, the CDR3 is TGCGCCAGCAGCCCTAGCGACCCCTACAATGAGCAGTTCTTC. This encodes CASSPSDPYNEQFF.

The CDR3 reads CASSSTSGRVNEQFF. The CDR3 nucleotides read TGTGCCAGCAGCTCCACTAGCGGGAGGGTCAATGAGCAGTTCTTC. The chain uses TRBV7-6 and TRBJ2-1; 13 bases agree with TRBD2. CDR3 size: 15 residues. V trimming: 4 bases; J trimming: 6 bases; junction bases outside the gene matches: 3. Germline lookup yields CDR1 SGHVS and CDR2 FNYEAQ.

The CDR3 nucleotides read TGTGCCAGCAGTTCCAGTCCCCAACCCGGGGAGCTGTTTTTT. Translated: CASSSSPQPGELFF. This chain connects TRBV7-2 to TRBJ2-2, with D unclear. V was clipped by 6 bases and J by 6 bases, with 14 bases between them. Germline V gene lookup returns CDR1 SGHTA and CDR2 FQGNSA. This CDR3 is built from 14 residues. The whole variable domain, remainder taken from reference TRBV7-2 and TRBJ2-2, is GAGVSQSPSNKVTEKGKDVELRCDPISGHTALYWYRQSLGQGLEFLIYFQGNSAPDKSGLPSDRFSAERTGGSVSTLTIQRTQQEDSAVYLCASSSSPQPGELFFGEGSRLTVL.

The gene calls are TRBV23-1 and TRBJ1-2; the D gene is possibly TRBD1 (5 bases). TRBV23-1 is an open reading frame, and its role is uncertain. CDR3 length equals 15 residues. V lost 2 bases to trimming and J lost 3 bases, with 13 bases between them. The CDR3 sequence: CASSQRPGLDYGYTF. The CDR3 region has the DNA TGCGCCAGCAGTCAACGCCCAGGGCTTGACTATGGCTACACCTTC.

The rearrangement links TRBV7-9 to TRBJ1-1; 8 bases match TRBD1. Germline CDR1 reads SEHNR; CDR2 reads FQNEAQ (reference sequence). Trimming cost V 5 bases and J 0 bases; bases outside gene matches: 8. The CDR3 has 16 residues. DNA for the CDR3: TGTGCCAGCAGCCCCGGACAGGGCCAAATGAACACTGAAGCTTTCTTT. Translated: CASSPGQGQMNTEAFF.

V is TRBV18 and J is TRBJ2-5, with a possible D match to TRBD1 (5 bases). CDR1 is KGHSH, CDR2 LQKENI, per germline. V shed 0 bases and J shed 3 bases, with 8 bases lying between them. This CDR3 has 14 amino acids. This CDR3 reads CASSPPQGEETQYF. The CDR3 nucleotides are TGTGCCAGCTCACCACCCCAGGGCGAAGAGACCCAGTACTTC.

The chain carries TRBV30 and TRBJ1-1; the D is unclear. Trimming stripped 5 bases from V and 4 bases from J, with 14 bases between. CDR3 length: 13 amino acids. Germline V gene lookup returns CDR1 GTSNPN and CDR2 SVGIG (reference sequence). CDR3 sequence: CAWDAEGGTEAFF. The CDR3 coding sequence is TGTGCCTGGGACGCGGAGGGTGGCACTGAAGCTTTCTTT.

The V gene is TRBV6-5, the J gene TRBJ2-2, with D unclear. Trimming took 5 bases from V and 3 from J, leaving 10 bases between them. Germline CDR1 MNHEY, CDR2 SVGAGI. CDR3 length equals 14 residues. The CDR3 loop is CASSTVRDTGELFF. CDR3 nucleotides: TGTGCCAGCAGTACTGTTCGAGACACCGGGGAGCTGTTTTTT.

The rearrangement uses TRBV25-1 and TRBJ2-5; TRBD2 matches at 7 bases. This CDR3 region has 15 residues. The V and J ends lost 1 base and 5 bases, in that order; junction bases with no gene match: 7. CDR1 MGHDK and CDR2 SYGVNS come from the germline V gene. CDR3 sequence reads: CASSEWRELGETQYF. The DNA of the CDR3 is TGTGCCAGCAGTGAATGGCGGGAGTTGGGCGAGACCCAGTACTTC.

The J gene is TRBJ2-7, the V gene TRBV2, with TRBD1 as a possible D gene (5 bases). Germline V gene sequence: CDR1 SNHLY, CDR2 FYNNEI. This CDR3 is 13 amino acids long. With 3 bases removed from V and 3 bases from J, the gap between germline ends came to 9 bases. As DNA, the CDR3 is TGTGCCAGCAGTGATGAAGACAGCTACGAGCAGTACTTC. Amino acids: CASSDEDSYEQYF. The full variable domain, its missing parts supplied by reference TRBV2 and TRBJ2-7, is EPEVTQTPSHQVTQMGQEVILRCVPISNHLYFYWYRQILGQKVEFLVSFYNNEISEKSEIFDDQFSVERPDGSNFTLKIRSTKLEDSAMYFCASSDEDSYEQYFGPGTRLTVT.

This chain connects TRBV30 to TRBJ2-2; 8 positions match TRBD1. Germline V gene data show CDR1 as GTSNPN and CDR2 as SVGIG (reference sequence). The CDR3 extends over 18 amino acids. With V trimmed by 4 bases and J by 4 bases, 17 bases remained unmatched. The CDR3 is CAWTPGRKVTGGTGELFF. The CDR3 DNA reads TGTGCCTGGACACCGGGACGGAAGGTCACAGGGGGCACCGGGGAGCTGTTTTTT.